The rows below give T cell receptor beta chains drawn from one sample of a study of blood T cells in healthy people across ages. From the 5' RACE reads, TCRdb called clonotypes with MiXCR, one entry per CDR3 protein. The sample includes about 2 million distinct CDR3 sequences, about 50% of them seen just once. The sequencing sample was made of blood. All receptors derive from a middle-aged woman in good health. CDR3s include the opening cysteine and the closing phenylalanine or tryptophan. A D gene is named only where the DNA matches it firmly. A clone size is listed for some rows: how often the clone was seen (once, few, many), or a class if it is expanded.

D gene	clone size	J gene	V gene	CDR3 DNA	CDR3 protein
NA	NA	TRBJ2-3	TRBV6-5	TGTGCCAGCAGTTACTCGCAGATTAGCACAGATACGCAGTATTTT	CASSYSQISTDTQYF
TRBD1	many	TRBJ1-2	TRBV3-1	TGTGCCAGCAGCATCGGACAGGCCTATGGCTACACCTTC	CASSIGQAYGYTF
NA	NA	TRBJ1-2	TRBV4-3	TGCGCCAGCAGCCAAGTAGGGACTCTTCCGTATGGCTACACCTTC	CASSQVGTLPYGYTF
NA	NA	TRBJ2-3	TRBV15	TGTGCCACCAGCAGAGTCTGGGGGACAGATACGCAGTATTTT	CATSRVWGTDTQYF
NA	NA	TRBJ2-7	TRBV7-2	TGTGCCAGCAGCCCGACTAACTACGAGCAGTACTTC	CASSPTNYEQYF
NA	NA	TRBJ1-2	TRBV4-3	TGCGCCAGCAGCCAAGATCTAGAAGGGACCCACTGGGGCTACACCTTC	CASSQDLEGTHWGYTF
TRBD2	NA	TRBJ2-1	TRBV9	TGTGCCAGCAGCCCTCCAAGCGGGGGGCCCTACAATGAGCAGTTCTTC	CASSPPSGGPYNEQFF
TRBD2	NA	TRBJ2-7	TRBV20-1	TGCAGTGCTCGAGCGGGGGACCCTTTCTACTACGAGCAGTACTTC	CSARAGDPFYYEQYF
NA	NA	TRBJ2-1	TRBV5-5	TGTGCCAGCAGCTTGTTTGGGGATGGAGAGCAGTTCTTC	CASSLFGDGEQFF
NA	few	TRBJ2-3	TRBV10-3	TGTGCCATCAGTGAACCGAATGCTATGGGTGGCACAGATACGCAGTATTTT	CAISEPNAMGGTDTQYF
TRBD1	NA	TRBJ1-2	TRBV14	TGTGCCAGCAGCCAAGCAGGGGGACTGGCGAGAGGCTACACCTTC	CASSQAGGLARGYTF
TRBD2	few	TRBJ2-6	TRBV7-2	TGTGCCAGCAGCCCAAAACGGACGGGGGGAGGGTCTGGGGCCAACGTCCTGACTTTC	CASSPKRTGGGSGANVLTF
TRBD1	few	TRBJ1-1	TRBV13	TGTGCCAGCAGATACGGGACAGGGAACACTGAAGCTTTCTTT	CASRYGTGNTEAFF
NA	NA	TRBJ2-5	TRBV6-2/TRBV6-3	TGTGCCAGCAGTTATGGGAGAAGGGTACAAGAGACCCAGTACTTC	CASSYGRRVQETQYF
NA	NA	TRBJ1-4	TRBV20-1	TGCAGTGCTAGAGCGCGGCAGACTGGGTTGTTTTTT	CSARARQTGLFF
NA	few	TRBJ1-2	TRBV4-3	TGCGCCAGCAGCCAAGATCGGGGTGCCCTTACTAACTATGGCTACACCTTC	CASSQDRGALTNYGYTF
NA	few	TRBJ2-7	TRBV11-1	TGTGCCAGCAGCTTAGACACCCTCATCAGGTACGAGCAGTACTTC	CASSLDTLIRYEQYF
TRBD2	NA	TRBJ2-5	TRBV7-3	TGTGCCAGCAGCTTACTGGGACTAGCGGGGGGCGGGGCAGAGACCCAGTACTTC	CASSLLGLAGGGAETQYF
TRBD2	NA	TRBJ2-5	TRBV24-1	TGTGCCACCAGTGAGCCGGAACGGCGGGGGCAAGAGACCCAGTACTTC	CATSEPERRGQETQYF
TRBD1	NA	TRBJ2-3	TRBV15	TGTGCCACCAGCAGTTCCGGGACAGGGTCCCGTAGCACAGATACGCAGTATTTT	CATSSSGTGSRSTDTQYF
NA	NA	TRBJ2-5	TRBV20-1	TGCAGTGCTAGTCCGGGACACCTCCAAGAGACCCAGTACTTC	CSASPGHLQETQYF
NA	NA	TRBJ1-2	TRBV7-9	TGTGCCAGCAGCCCCCGGGACACAGCCTATGGCTACACCTTC	CASSPRDTAYGYTF